This T cell receptor beta chain was profiled in a study of T cell repertoires in cytomegalovirus infection. Study in general: Public TCR beta signatures marked donors with CMV infection and the matching HLA.

A note on this clonotype: Its antigen is still unknown.

The CDR3 is made up of 14 amino acids. Germline CDR1 SGHNT, CDR2 YYREEE (reference sequence). Trimming removed 4 bases at V and 4 bases at J, with 11 bases between. General study results and limits: The cumulative frequency of public TCR beta families identified carriers of CMV plus the relevant HLA. In two of eight donors, the top clonotype was HLA-C-restricted CMV-specific.

TCRdb re-derived calls from the reads in MiXCR, one entry per CDR3 protein. The sample carries 55,000 to 70,000 distinct CDR3 sequences, 25% to 40% recorded once. The V gene is TRBV5-4, the J gene TRBJ2-2; D could derive from TRBD1 or TRBD2 (5 bases each). The receptor comes from a human donor in good health (CMV status not recorded). Some clones in this sample may be carry-over from other donors' samples. Specimen: PBMCs, sequenced either directly or after in vitro stimulation (not recorded which). The CDR3 reads CASSLGRTTGELFF. The DNA for the CDR3 is TGTGCCAGCAGCCTGGGACGGACCACCGGGGAGCTGTTTTTT.